The present T cell receptor beta chain was sequenced within a study of cytomegalovirus exposure and HLA in healthy donors. Remarks on this clone: Its specificity is not known.

The donors were part of the roughly 120-subject validation cohort, which stood apart from the roughly 730-subject first cohort. Repertoires were generated with immunoSEQ multiplex PCR, while TCRdb's copy carries only in-frame clones and drops some. The sample consists of some 130,000 clones, approximately 80% of them appearing once. The ends were cut back, 11 bases at V and 1 base at J, with 8 bases in the middle. CDR1 SGHAT and CDR2 FQNNGV come from the germline V gene. This CDR3 has 12 amino acids. Findings of the study overall: TCR beta chains numbering some 160 were designated cytomegalovirus-associated. High sensitivity and specificity were reportedly achieved when the classifier diagnosed cytomegalovirus status.

The specimen sequenced was PBMCs. The V and J genes are TRBV11-2 and TRBJ2-2, with D perhaps matching TRBD2 (5 bases). This sequence was found in a young man in good health and CMV-seropositive. The DNA of the CDR3 is TGTGCCGGGAGATTGAACACCGGGGAGCTGTTTTTT. This gives the protein CAGRLNTGELFF.